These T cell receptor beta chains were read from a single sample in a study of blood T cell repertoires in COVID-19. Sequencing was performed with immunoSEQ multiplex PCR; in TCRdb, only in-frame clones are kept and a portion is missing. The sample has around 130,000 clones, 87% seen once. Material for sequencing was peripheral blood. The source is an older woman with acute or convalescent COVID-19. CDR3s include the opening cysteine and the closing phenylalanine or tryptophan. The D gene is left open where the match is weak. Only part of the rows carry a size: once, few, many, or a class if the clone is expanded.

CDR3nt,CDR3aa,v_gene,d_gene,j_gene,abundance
TGTGCCACCAGCAGAGAAGGGGTATCCCGCTACAATGAGCAGTTCTTC,CATSREGVSRYNEQFF,TRBV15,.,TRBJ2-1,.
TGTGCCACCTCTGGGGCAGGGGTGATCACTGAAGCTTTCTTT,CATSGAGVITEAFF,TRBV14,.,TRBJ1-1,.
TGTGCCAGCAGTTTTTCTCGGGACTTCATAAACACCGGGGAGCTGTTTTTT,CASSFSRDFINTGELFF,TRBV27,.,TRBJ2-2,.
TGTGCCAGTAGTATGCGGGAGAACACCGGGGAGCTGTTTTTT,CASSMRENTGELFF,TRBV19,.,TRBJ2-2,once
TGCGCCAGCAGCGCCGGGACAGAAGGTTCACCCCTCCACTTT,CASSAGTEGSPLHF,TRBV10-1,TRBD1,TRBJ1-6,.
TGTGCCAGCAGCCATACAGGGGCCTGGGAAAAACTGTTTTTT,CASSHTGAWEKLFF,TRBV3-1/TRBV3-2,TRBD1,TRBJ1-4,.
TGTGCCAGTACCCAACGGCGGGGAATCTTTAACACTGAAGCTTTCTTT,CASTQRRGIFNTEAFF,TRBV19,.,TRBJ1-1,.
TGTGCCACCAGTGATTCGAGGGACAGTCCGGTCTACACCTTC,CATSDSRDSPVYTF,TRBV24-1,TRBD1,TRBJ1-2,.
TGTGCCAGCGGGGCCAGGGTCAATACTGAAGCTTTCTTT,CASGARVNTEAFF,TRBV7-8,.,TRBJ1-1,few
TGTGCCACCAGTGATTCGCAGGGGATTGGCTACACCTTC,CATSDSQGIGYTF,TRBV24-1,.,TRBJ1-2,.
TGTGCCACCAGTGATCAGGGGAAAGGGGCTTTCTTT,CATSDQGKGAFF,TRBV24-1,.,TRBJ1-1,.
TGTGCCAGCAGCCCCGGGACTAGCGGTGCCAATGAGCAGTTCTTC,CASSPGTSGANEQFF,TRBV11-1,TRBD2,TRBJ2-1,.
TGTGCCAGCAGCGTTAGCCTGAACACCGGGGAGCTGTTTTTT,CASSVSLNTGELFF,TRBV11-2,.,TRBJ2-2,.
TGTGCCAGCAGCCAAGGAACAGGGGGCGGCTATGGCTACACCTTC,CASSQGTGGGYGYTF,TRBV5-4,TRBD1,TRBJ1-2,.
TGCGCCAGTTCTCCTAACTCTGGGGCCAACGTCCTGACTTTC,CASSPNSGANVLTF,TRBV5-1,.,TRBJ2-6,.
TGTGCCAGCAGCCCCGGGACTAGCGGGAGGGACTACAATGAGCAGTTCTTC,CASSPGTSGRDYNEQFF,TRBV3-1/TRBV3-2,TRBD2,TRBJ2-1,.
TGTGCCAGCAGCCCAGGGACAGGGTATGGCTACACCTTC,CASSPGTGYGYTF,TRBV7-3,TRBD1,TRBJ1-2,few
TGTGCCAGTCTACAGGGAAATCAGCCCCAGCATTTT,CASLQGNQPQHF,TRBV19,.,TRBJ1-5,.
TGTGCCTTACTACCCCAGAGACCGGTGAACACTGAAGCTTTCTTT,CALLPQRPVNTEAFF,TRBV30,.,TRBJ1-1,.
TGTGCCAGCAGCTTACAGGGGACGAACACTGAAGCTTTCTTT,CASSLQGTNTEAFF,TRBV7-9,.,TRBJ1-1,.
TGTGCCAGTAGTTCCCAGGGGCCGGAGACCCAGTACTTC,CASSSQGPETQYF,TRBV19,.,TRBJ2-5,.
TGTGCCAGCAGCCCCAGACAGGGGAGCTACACCTTC,CASSPRQGSYTF,TRBV7-9,TRBD1,TRBJ1-2,once
TGTGCCACCAGTGATCCCAAAGAGACCCAGTACTTC,CATSDPKETQYF,TRBV24-1,.,TRBJ2-5,.
TGTGCCATCAGTGTAGGGGGATACGAGCAGTACTTC,CAISVGGYEQYF,TRBV10-3,.,TRBJ2-7,.
TGTGCCAGCAGCTCGTCTCCGGGGGGACTACGTAGCAATCAGCCCCAGCATTTT,CASSSSPGGLRSNQPQHF,TRBV5-5,.,TRBJ1-5,.
TGTGCCAGCAGCCAACCCCGACTAGCGGGAGAGACCCAGTACTTC,CASSQPRLAGETQYF,TRBV3-1/TRBV3-2,TRBD2,TRBJ2-5,.
TGTGCCAGCAGCCCTCCTCTAGCGGGAGGGCATCAAGGGCAGTACTTC,CASSPPLAGGHQGQYF,TRBV28,TRBD2,TRBJ2-7,.
TGTGCCAGCAGCTTAGGAGTGGTCTCCTACAATGAGCAGTTCTTC,CASSLGVVSYNEQFF,TRBV11-1,.,TRBJ2-1,.
TGTGCCAGCAGCCCAATGAACACTGAAGCTTTCTTT,CASSPMNTEAFF,TRBV3-1/TRBV3-2,.,TRBJ1-1,.
TGCAGTGCTAGTCCCTGGAGCGGGGAGCTGTTTTTT,CSASPWSGELFF,TRBV20-1,.,TRBJ2-2,.
TGTGCCAGCAGTCGGGGGACAGGCGTCTACGAGCAGTACTTC,CASSRGTGVYEQYF,TRBV6-2/TRBV6-3,TRBD1,TRBJ2-7,.
TGTGCCAGCAGTGAACCTAACAGGGATCGGTCGAGCAATCAGCCCCAGCATTTT,CASSEPNRDRSSNQPQHF,TRBV6-4,.,TRBJ1-5,.
TGTGCCAGCAGCCGGAAGCAGGGGGCTAGCAATCAGCCCCAGCATTTT,CASSRKQGASNQPQHF,TRBV2,TRBD1,TRBJ1-5,.
TGTGCCACCAGTGATTACAGGGCTAACTATGGCTACACCTTC,CATSDYRANYGYTF,TRBV24-1,.,TRBJ1-2,.
TGTGCCAGCAGCTTAGCCCTGACTAGCGGGAAAAAAAACATTCAGTACTTC,CASSLALTSGKKNIQYF,TRBV7-3,TRBD2,TRBJ2-4,.
TGTGCCAGCAGCCAAGATCTAGGTTCCTACAATGAGCAGTTCTTC,CASSQDLGSYNEQFF,TRBV14,.,TRBJ2-1,.
TGTGCCAGCAGCTCCTTTCGAGGGGGCTCTGGGGCCAACGTCCTGACTTTC,CASSSFRGGSGANVLTF,TRBV11-2,.,TRBJ2-6,.
TGTGCCAGCAAAGGGGGGGGCACATATTTGCCGGGGACCTTC,CASKGGGTYLPGTF,TRBV28,.,TRBJ1-2,.
TGTGCCAGCAGCCCTCCGGGACAGGGGGGTGAAAAACTGTTTTTT,CASSPPGQGGEKLFF,TRBV11-3,TRBD1,TRBJ1-4,.
TGTGCCTGGAGACAGGGGGCGAACTATGGCTACACCTTC,CAWRQGANYGYTF,TRBV30,TRBD1,TRBJ1-2,few
TGTGCCAGCAGTGAACGGGTAAACAGGGACAGGGAAGCTTTCTTT,CASSERVNRDREAFF,TRBV6-1,TRBD1,TRBJ1-1,.
TGTGCCAGCAGTCCATCCGGACAGGGGTACTATGGCTACACCTTC,CASSPSGQGYYGYTF,TRBV28,TRBD1,TRBJ1-2,.
TGTGCCTGGAGTCAGGGGGGCCGGGATACGCAGTATTTT,CAWSQGGRDTQYF,TRBV30,.,TRBJ2-3,.
TGCAGTAAACTAGCGGAAGAGACCCAGTACTTC,CSKLAEETQYF,TRBV29-1,TRBD2,TRBJ2-5,.
TGTGCCAGCAGCCAAGAAGGCGCGGGTACCTATGGCTACACCTTC,CASSQEGAGTYGYTF,TRBV3-1/TRBV3-2,.,TRBJ1-2,.